The 21 T cell receptor beta chains below all came from one sample that was sequenced in a study of blood T cell repertoires in COVID-19. This table comes from immunoSEQ multiplex PCR, and its TCRdb copy is limited to in-frame clones, with some not included. Among fewer than 45,000 clones listed, about three quarters were seen once. Sequencing was performed on peripheral blood. These receptors were obtained from a man in his sixties with acute or convalescent COVID-19.

This clone was seen more than once but under ten times. This chain links TRBV5-1 with TRBJ1-1; D gene ambiguous. The CDR3 consists of 14 residues. V lost 0 bases to trimming and J lost 6 bases, with 12 bases between them. From germline, CDR1 is SGHRS and CDR2 YFSETQ. CDR3 amino acids: CASSLEGSRSEAFF. CDR3 bases: TGCGCCAGCAGCTTGGAAGGGAGTAGATCTGAAGCTTTCTTT.

V is TRBV6-4 and J is TRBJ2-2; 7 bases align to TRBD1. The CDR3 is 15 residues long. Germline V lookup: CDR1 MRHNA, CDR2 SNTAGT. V lost 4 bases, J lost 1 base, and 3 bases stayed unmatched. CDR3: CASSVDRMNTGELFF. The DNA of the CDR3 is TGTGCCAGCAGTGTGGACAGGATGAACACCGGGGAGCTGTTTTTT.

The chain uses TRBV20-1 and TRBJ2-7; TRBD1 matches at 7 bases. The CDR3 covers 11 residues. The V gene's germline CDR1 is DFQATT and CDR2 SNEGSKA (reference sequence). The V and J ends lost 6 bases and 6 bases, in that order; junction bases with no gene match: 5. CDR3 DNA sequence: TGCAGTGCCGGGGACAGTGTCGAGCAGTACTTC. Translating it yields CSAGDSVEQYF.

The genes are TRBV19 and TRBJ1-2, with D hard to call. Trimming took off 1 base at V and 2 bases at J, with 8 bases between the two ends. The CDR3 is 14 amino acids. Germline V gene sequence: CDR1 LNHDA, CDR2 SQIVND (reference sequence). The DNA of the CDR3 is TGTGCCAGTAGTATAGTTGGGCAGAACTATGGCTACACCTTC. Amino acid sequence: CASSIVGQNYGYTF.

The genes are TRBV12-3 or TRBV12-4 and TRBJ2-7; no definite D call. The V gene lost 6 bases and the J gene lost 2 bases, with 11 bases spanning the gap. The CDR3 totals 13 residues. In DNA, the CDR3 is TGTGCCAGCAGAGTTGGGCTTACCTACGAGCAGTACTTC. Translation gives CASRVGLTYEQYF.

The J gene is TRBJ2-7, the V gene TRBV6-5; D is perhaps TRBD2 (6 bases). This CDR3 comprises 16 residues. V lost 1 base and J 2 bases, leaving 15 bases between the germline ends. CDR1 and CDR2 (germline): MNHEY, SVGAGI. This chain's CDR3 is CASSYLGAGNAYEQYF. DNA for the CDR3: TGTGCCAGCAGTTACTTAGGGGCGGGGAATGCCTACGAGCAGTACTTC.

The CDR3 reads CSAGTGYEQYF. CDR3 nucleotide sequence: TGCAGTGCCGGGACAGGGTACGAGCAGTACTTC. This chain uses TRBV20-1 with TRBJ2-7; 9 bases fit TRBD1. Per germline, CDR1 DFQATT and CDR2 SNEGSKA (reference sequence). The CDR3 is 11 residues long. Trimming at V came to 6 bases and at J to 4 bases, leaving 1 base not matched to a gene.

The rearrangement links TRBV4-2 to TRBJ2-3; D may be TRBD2 (6 bases). V gave up 0 bases and J gave up 3 bases, with 13 bases separating them. CDR3 size: 16 residues. From germline, CDR1 is LGHNA and CDR2 YNFKEQ. CDR3 nucleotide sequence: TGTGCCAGCAGCCAAGACGGCGGGAAGGAAACAGATACGCAGTATTTT. Encoded protein: CASSQDGGKETDTQYF.

The chain carries TRBV6-1 and TRBJ2-2, with a possible D match to TRBD2 (5 bases). CDR1 is MNHNS, CDR2 SASEGT, per germline. Trimming took off 4 bases at V and 4 bases at J, with 16 bases between the two ends. The CDR3 loop spans 16 amino acids. The CDR3 sequence is CASSALGFRGTGELFF. Written as DNA, the CDR3 is TGTGCCAGCAGTGCTCTTGGGTTCCGGGGCACCGGGGAGCTGTTTTTT.

V and J are TRBV10-1 and TRBJ2-5; perhaps TRBD1 as D (6 bases). The CDR3 is 14 residues long. V dropped 3 bases and J dropped 3 bases, with 11 bases sitting between them. Germline V CDR1 and CDR2: WNHNN, SYGVQD (reference sequence). CDR3 sequence: CASSEGRTEETQYF. DNA of the CDR3: TGCGCCAGCAGTGAAGGTCGGACAGAAGAGACCCAGTACTTC.

This rearrangement joins TRBV10-1 to TRBJ2-1; weak D call: TRBD1 (6 bases). The CDR3 spans 15 residues. CDR1 WNHNN and CDR2 SYGVQD come from the germline V gene (reference sequence). V shed 4 bases and J shed 6 bases, with 16 bases lying between them. CDR3 DNA: TGCGCCAGCAGTGCGGGACAACCGCCGGGCAATGAGCAGTTCTTC. This gives the protein CASSAGQPPGNEQFF.

The chain is built from TRBV4-2 and TRBJ2-2; 7 bases line up with TRBD1. The germline gives CDR1 LGHNA, CDR2 YNFKEQ. CDR3 length equals 18 residues. Unmatched junction bases numbered 15, after V lost 3 bases and J lost 5 bases. This chain's CDR3 is CASSHADRYRGFTGELFF. The DNA for the CDR3 is TGTGCCAGCAGCCATGCGGACAGGTATCGAGGGTTTACCGGGGAGCTGTTTTTT.

The chain combines TRBV13 with TRBJ2-6, with 7 bases lining up with TRBD1. The CDR3 contains 18 residues. With V trimmed by 5 bases and J by 0 bases, 10 bases remained unmatched. Germline loops: CDR1 PRHDT, CDR2 FYEKMQ (reference sequence). DNA of the CDR3: TGTGCCAGCAGCAACCGACAGGGAACTGCCTCTGGGGCCAACGTCCTGACTTTC. Translation: CASSNRQGTASGANVLTF.

The rearrangement uses TRBV10-3 and TRBJ2-5; D not certain. Germline lookup yields CDR1 ENHRY and CDR2 SYGVKD. The V gene lost 3 bases and the J gene lost 5 bases, with 7 bases spanning the gap. The CDR3 is made up of 12 amino acids. CDR3 bases: TGTGCCATCAGTGATCGTTCGGAGACCCAGTACTTC. Protein product: CAISDRSETQYF.

The rearrangement uses TRBV2 and TRBJ2-5, with D unclear. Looked up from germline, CDR1 is SNHLY and CDR2 is FYNNEI. The CDR3 spans 14 residues. The V end lost 1 base, the J end lost 4 bases, and 10 bases lay between the germline ends. CDR3 residues: CASSEVGPPETQYF. The CDR3 nucleotides are TGTGCCAGCAGTGAAGTTGGGCCCCCAGAGACCCAGTACTTC. The full variable domain, in which reference TRBV2 and TRBJ2-5 provide the parts outside the CDR3, is EPEVTQTPSHQVTQMGQEVILRCVPISNHLYFYWYRQILGQKVEFLVSFYNNEISEKSEIFDDQFSVERPDGSNFTLKIRSTKLEDSAMYFCASSEVGPPETQYFGPGTRLLVL.

This clone has just one count. V gene TRBV7-6 combines with J gene TRBJ1-3; possibly TRBD1 for D (6 bases). Trimming took 6 bases from V and 0 from J, leaving 15 bases between them. This CDR3 spans 16 amino acids. The germline V gene encodes CDR1 SGHVS and CDR2 FNYEAQ. The CDR3 here is CASSPPVGGSGNTIYF. As DNA, the CDR3 is TGTGCCAGCAGTCCCCCCGTAGGGGGCTCTGGAAACACCATATATTTT.

V and J are TRBV7-2 and TRBJ1-1; no definite D call. Per the germline V gene, CDR1 is SGHTA and CDR2 is FQGNSA. V dropped 5 bases and J dropped 6 bases, with 10 bases sitting between them. The CDR3 length is 12 residues. The CDR3 coding sequence is TGTGCCAGCAGCCCGCCGAGGCCTGAAGCTTTCTTT. It is translated as CASSPPRPEAFF.

This clone came up once. The chain is built from TRBV12-3 or TRBV12-4 and TRBJ1-1; perhaps TRBD1 as D (6 bases). The CDR3 is made up of 13 amino acids. V was cut by 6 bases and J by 1 base, with 9 bases left in between. The CDR3 spells CASSQGRNTEAFF. Here the CDR3 DNA reads TGTGCCAGCAGCCAGGGGCGGAACACTGAAGCTTTCTTT.

The chain combines TRBV27 with TRBJ2-3; 10 positions agree with TRBD2. J gave up 0 bases and V 7 bases, and 13 bases lay outside the gene matches. Germline V gives CDR1 MNHEY, CDR2 SMNVEV (reference sequence). This CDR3 contains 18 residues. CDR3 in DNA: TGTGCCAGCAAAGGACTAGCGGAGTTTTGGTCTAGCACAGATACGCAGTATTTT. It specifies CASKGLAEFWSSTDTQYF.

This chain links TRBV19 with TRBJ1-6, with 7 bases lining up with TRBD1. Trimming took 6 bases from V and 7 from J; bases not matched to a gene: 3. CDR3 size: 13 residues. CDR1 is LNHDA, CDR2 SQIVND, per germline (reference sequence). The CDR3: CASSTGANSPLHF. CDR3 nucleotide sequence: TGTGCCAGTAGCACAGGGGCCAATTCACCCCTCCACTTT.

J is TRBJ2-1 and V is TRBV4-3; 8 nucleotides line up with TRBD2. Germline trimming cut 0 bases from V and 0 bases from J; bases unmatched to any gene: 10. This CDR3 has 19 residues. Germline V gene data show CDR1 as LGHNA and CDR2 as YSLEER. CDR3 protein: CASSQDSPRTSFSYNEQFF. The CDR3 nucleotides read TGCGCCAGCAGCCAAGATTCGCCCCGGACTAGCTTCTCCTACAATGAGCAGTTCTTC.